The TCR beta chain described here comes from a study of breast tumors, draining lymph nodes, adjacent tissues. Study findings and constraints: Most tumor T cells seemingly derive from lymph node, then expand in tumor. Tumors had less TCR diversity than lymph nodes, more than nontumor tissue. Luminal-like breast cancer showed significantly higher tumor–nontumor repertoire similarity than basal-like.

In its sample, this clonotype was seen many times. Its antigen is currently unknown. This CDR3 is built from 13 residues. Between the trimmed V and J ends, which lost 6 bases and 8 bases, there was a span of 11 bases. Breast cancer patients provided tissue from their axillary draining lymph nodes. TCRdb fed the multiplex PCR reads into MiXCR, producing one record per CDR3 protein. The sample has about 180,000 distinct CDR3 sequences; around 35% are singletons. J is TRBJ1-6 and V is TRBV12-3 or TRBV12-4; D is undetermined. The receptor was isolated from a female donor with breast cancer. Some clones in this sample may be carry-over from other donors' samples. The sample consisted of axillary lymph node tissue. CDR3 in DNA: TGTGCCAGCAGCGACACACCTGATTCACCCCTCCACTTT. It is translated as CASSDTPDSPLHF.